This is a list of T cell receptor beta chains from one sample in a study of T cell responses to AZD1222 COVID-19 vaccine. Produced via immunoSEQ multiplex PCR; TCRdb's table is partial and in-frame only. This sample yields over 200,000 clones, of which around 94% are seen a single time; over 1.5% belongs to the top ten. Sequenced here: peripheral blood, sampled 28 days after the second dose of the MenACWY control vaccine. The receptors originated from an adult who received the MenACWY meningococcal vaccine as a control. Each CDR3 is given with its conserved first and last residue. A clone size is listed for some rows: how often the clone was seen (once, few, many), or a class if it is expanded.

14	NA	TRBV24-1	TRBJ1-1	CATSDSGGAAEAFF
16	NA	TRBV2	TRBJ1-6	CASSREGEVGNSPLHF
16	NA	TRBV7-9	TRBJ1-5	CASSLGQGVELQPQHF
15	NA	TRBV9	TRBJ1-4	CASSPRDRDNEKLFF
15	NA	TRBV9	TRBJ2-3	CASNRVSRITDTQYF
13	NA	TRBV6-5	TRBJ1-1	CASRPRGWTEAFF
14	NA	TRBV5-1	TRBJ2-3	CASSGGGFTDTQYF
13	NA	TRBV5-1	TRBJ1-2	CASSFGHNYGYTF
15	NA	TRBV9	TRBJ2-5	CASSAGTGSRETQYF
17	NA	TRBV6-2/TRBV6-3	TRBJ2-7	CASSYSLRRGSSYEQYF
14	NA	TRBV5-5	TRBJ2-7	CASSFDRGHYEQYF
14	NA	TRBV5-1	TRBJ1-1	CASSLFGPDTEAFF
16	NA	TRBV9	TRBJ2-7	CASSPRGDGWSYEQYF
16	NA	TRBV28	TRBJ1-4	CASSSSPEGTNEKLFF
14	NA	TRBV7-6	TRBJ2-7	CASSLDSGPYEQYF
14	few	TRBV28	TRBJ1-1	CASSLVGVNTEAFF
13	NA	TRBV6-5	TRBJ1-1	CASRGFPNTEAFF
14	once	TRBV7-9	TRBJ1-2	CASSSGDRGYGYTF
15	NA	TRBV7-2	TRBJ1-5	CASSLDRRRNQPQHF
11	few	TRBV30	TRBJ2-4	CACRVQNIQYF
13	NA	TRBV7-8	TRBJ2-1	CASSLFTGDEQFF
15	once	TRBV4-1	TRBJ1-1	CASSQNNGMNTEAFF
15	NA	TRBV28	TRBJ2-3	CASTTHEGRTDTQYF
15	NA	TRBV28	TRBJ2-5	CASRLKQERRETQYF
18	NA	TRBV19	TRBJ2-7	CASSIRGVGAGLSYEQYF
13	NA	TRBV6-5	TRBJ1-5	CASRVGGNQPQHF
14	NA	TRBV7-9	TRBJ1-4	CASSSQGAGEKLFF
16	NA	TRBV10-3	TRBJ2-2	CAISEGQGLNTGELFF
17	NA	TRBV5-4	TRBJ2-3	CASSLALAGGRTDTQYF
15	NA	TRBV28	TRBJ2-3	CASSFGTGETDTQYF
16	NA	TRBV19	TRBJ1-5	CASSINGRGLYQPQHF
14	NA	TRBV19	TRBJ2-7	CASRDRAVTYEQYF
18	NA	TRBV28	TRBJ2-7	CASSLYPERAVDSYEQYF
16	NA	TRBV3-1/TRBV3-2	TRBJ2-5	CASSHNEREAGETQYF
14	NA	TRBV29-1	TRBJ1-1	CSVEGGPTGDEAFF
16	NA	TRBV5-5	TRBJ2-7	CASSLLASATSYEQYF
17	NA	TRBV18	TRBJ1-1	CASSPLPYPGLGTEAFF
15	NA	TRBV28	TRBJ2-1	CASSAGLAVDNEQFF
15	NA	TRBV5-5	TRBJ2-1	CASSPGTSGSPEQFF
16	NA	TRBV10-3	TRBJ2-1	CAIRATGGGGHNEQFF
11	NA	TRBV19	TRBJ1-1	CASSIPGEAFF
16	NA	TRBV27	TRBJ2-1	CASSRQAGGAYNEQFF
18	NA	TRBV3-1/TRBV3-2	TRBJ2-3	CASSQGLAGGTSTDTQYF
18	once	TRBV27	TRBJ2-7	CASSSQGGRPLRGWEQYF
17	NA	TRBV14	TRBJ2-4	CASSQGFGSQAKNIQYF
14	NA	TRBV5-1	TRBJ1-1	CASTAGTGGTEAFF
15	NA	TRBV28	TRBJ1-4	CASSQLNRSNEKLFF
15	few	TRBV7-3	TRBJ2-1	CASSLSEGPYNEQFF
14	NA	TRBV7-9	TRBJ2-7	CASSQDRVPYEQYF
15	NA	TRBV27	TRBJ2-3	CASSLDGTSTDTQYF
14	NA	TRBV5-1	TRBJ2-7	CASSSGTRSHEQYF
16	NA	TRBV5-1	TRBJ1-2	CASSLATTGQAYGYTF